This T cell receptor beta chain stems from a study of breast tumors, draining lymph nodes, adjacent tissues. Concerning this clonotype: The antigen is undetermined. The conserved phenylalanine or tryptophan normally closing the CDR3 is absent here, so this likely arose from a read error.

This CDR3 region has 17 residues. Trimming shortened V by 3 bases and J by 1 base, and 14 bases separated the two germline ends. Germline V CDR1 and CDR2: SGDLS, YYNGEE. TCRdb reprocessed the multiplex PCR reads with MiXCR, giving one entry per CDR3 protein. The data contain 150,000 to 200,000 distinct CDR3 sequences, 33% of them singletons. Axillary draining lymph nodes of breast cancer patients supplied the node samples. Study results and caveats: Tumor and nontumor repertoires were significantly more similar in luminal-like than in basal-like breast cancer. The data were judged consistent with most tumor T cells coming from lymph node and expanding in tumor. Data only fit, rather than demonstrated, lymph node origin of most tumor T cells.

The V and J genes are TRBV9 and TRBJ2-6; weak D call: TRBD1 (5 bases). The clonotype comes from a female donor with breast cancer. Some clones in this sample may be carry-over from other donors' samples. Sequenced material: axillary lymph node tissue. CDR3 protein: CASSAPLKGSGANVLTS. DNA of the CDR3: TGTGCCAGCAGCGCCCCTCTGAAGGGGTCTGGGGCCAACGTCCTGACTTCC.